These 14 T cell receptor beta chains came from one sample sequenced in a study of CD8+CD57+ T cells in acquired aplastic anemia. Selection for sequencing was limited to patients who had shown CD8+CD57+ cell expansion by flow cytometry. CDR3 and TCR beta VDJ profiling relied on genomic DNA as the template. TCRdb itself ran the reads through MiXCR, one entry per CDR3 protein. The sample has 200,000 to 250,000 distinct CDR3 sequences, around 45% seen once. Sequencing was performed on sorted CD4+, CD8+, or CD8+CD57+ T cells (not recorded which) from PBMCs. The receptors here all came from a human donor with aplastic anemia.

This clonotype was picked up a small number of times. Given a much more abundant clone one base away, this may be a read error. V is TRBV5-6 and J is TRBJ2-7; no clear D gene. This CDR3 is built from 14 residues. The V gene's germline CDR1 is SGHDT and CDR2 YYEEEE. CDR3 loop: CASNLGNGYYEQYF. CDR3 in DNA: TGTGCCAGCAACTTGGGCAACGGATACTACGAGCAGTACTTC. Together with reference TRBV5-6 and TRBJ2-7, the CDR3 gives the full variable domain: DAGVTQSPTHLIKTRGQQVTLRCSPKSGHDTVSWYQQALGQGPQFIFQYYEEEERQRGNFPDRFSGHQFPNYSSELNVNALLLGDSALYLCASNLGNGYYEQYFGPGTRLTVT.

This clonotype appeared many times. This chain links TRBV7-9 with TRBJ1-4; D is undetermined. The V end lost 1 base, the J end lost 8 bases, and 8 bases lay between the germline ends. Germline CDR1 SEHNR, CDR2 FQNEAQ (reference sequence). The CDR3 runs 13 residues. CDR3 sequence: CASSLGVGEKLFF. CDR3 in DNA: TGTGCCAGCAGCTTAGGGGTCGGAGAAAAACTGTTTTTT.

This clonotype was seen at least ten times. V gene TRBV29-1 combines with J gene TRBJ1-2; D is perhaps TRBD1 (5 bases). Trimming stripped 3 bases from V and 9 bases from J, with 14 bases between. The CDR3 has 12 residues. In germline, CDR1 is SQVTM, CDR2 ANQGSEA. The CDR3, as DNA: TGCAGCGTTGAGGGGGAGCCCTACAGCTACACCTTC. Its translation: CSVEGEPYSYTF.

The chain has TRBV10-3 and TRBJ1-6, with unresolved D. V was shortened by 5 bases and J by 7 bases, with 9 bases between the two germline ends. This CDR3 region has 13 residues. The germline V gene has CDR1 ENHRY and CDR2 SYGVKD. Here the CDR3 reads CAISSEPNSPLHF. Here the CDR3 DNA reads TGTGCCATCAGTTCAGAACCGAATTCACCCCTCCACTTT.

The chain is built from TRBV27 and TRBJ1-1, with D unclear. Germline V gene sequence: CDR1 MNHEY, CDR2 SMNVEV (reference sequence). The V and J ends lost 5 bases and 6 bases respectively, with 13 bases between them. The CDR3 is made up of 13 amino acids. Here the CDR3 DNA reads TGTGCCAGCAGTCCCCGGACGGTGGCTGAAGCTTTCTTT. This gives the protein CASSPRTVAEAFF.

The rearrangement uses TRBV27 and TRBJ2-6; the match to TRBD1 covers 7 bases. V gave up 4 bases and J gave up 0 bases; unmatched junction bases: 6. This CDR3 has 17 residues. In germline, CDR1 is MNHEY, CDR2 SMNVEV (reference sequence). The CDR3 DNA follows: TGTGCCAGCAGTTCGGGACAGCGATCCTCTGGGGCCAACGTCCTGACTTTC. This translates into CASSSGQRSSGANVLTF.

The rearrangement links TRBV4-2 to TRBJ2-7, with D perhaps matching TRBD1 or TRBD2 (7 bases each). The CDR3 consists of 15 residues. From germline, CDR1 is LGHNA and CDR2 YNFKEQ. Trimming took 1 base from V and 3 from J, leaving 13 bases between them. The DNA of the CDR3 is TGTGCCAGCAGCCAAGGGCAGGGGGAGGGCTACGAGCAGTACTTC. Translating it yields CASSQGQGEGYEQYF.

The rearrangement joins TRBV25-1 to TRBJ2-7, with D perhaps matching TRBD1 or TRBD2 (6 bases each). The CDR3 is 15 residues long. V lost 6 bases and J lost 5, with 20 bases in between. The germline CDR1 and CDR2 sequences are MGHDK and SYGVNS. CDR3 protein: CASRLGGSGGNEQYF. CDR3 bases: TGTGCCAGCAGGCTAGGGGGGAGTGGAGGGAACGAGCAGTACTTC.

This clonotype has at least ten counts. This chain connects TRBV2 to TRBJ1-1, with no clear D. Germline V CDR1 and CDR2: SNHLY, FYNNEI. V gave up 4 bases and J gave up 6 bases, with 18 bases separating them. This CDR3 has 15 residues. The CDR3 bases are TGTGCCAGCAGTGGGCCGCGATACCATCATCCTGAAGCTTTCTTT. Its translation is CASSGPRYHHPEAFF.

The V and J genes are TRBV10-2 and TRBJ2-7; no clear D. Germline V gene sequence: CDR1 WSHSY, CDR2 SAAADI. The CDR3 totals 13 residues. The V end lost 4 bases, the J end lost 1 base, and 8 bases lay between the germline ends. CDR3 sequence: CASSGRTSYEQYF. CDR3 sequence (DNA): TGCGCCAGCAGTGGCCGAACATCCTACGAGCAGTACTTC.

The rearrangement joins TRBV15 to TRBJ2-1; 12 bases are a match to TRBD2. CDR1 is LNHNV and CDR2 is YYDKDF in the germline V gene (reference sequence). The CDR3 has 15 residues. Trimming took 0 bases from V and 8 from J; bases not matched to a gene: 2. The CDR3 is CATSRDGLAGYEQFF. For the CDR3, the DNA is TGTGCCACCAGCAGAGATGGACTAGCGGGATATGAGCAGTTCTTC. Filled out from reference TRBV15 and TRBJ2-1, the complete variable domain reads DAMVIQNPRYQVTQFGKPVTLSCSQTLNHNVMYWYQQKSSQAPKLLFHYYDKDFNNEADTPDNFQSRRPNTSFCFLDIRSPGLGDTAMYLCATSRDGLAGYEQFFGPGTRLTVL.

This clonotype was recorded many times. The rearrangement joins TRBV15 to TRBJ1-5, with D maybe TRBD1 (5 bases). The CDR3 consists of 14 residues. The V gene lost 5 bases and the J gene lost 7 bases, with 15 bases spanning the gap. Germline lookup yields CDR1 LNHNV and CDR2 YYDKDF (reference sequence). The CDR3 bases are TGTGCCACCAGCCGAATACAGAGGGACCAGCCCCAGCATTTT. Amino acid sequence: CATSRIQRDQPQHF.

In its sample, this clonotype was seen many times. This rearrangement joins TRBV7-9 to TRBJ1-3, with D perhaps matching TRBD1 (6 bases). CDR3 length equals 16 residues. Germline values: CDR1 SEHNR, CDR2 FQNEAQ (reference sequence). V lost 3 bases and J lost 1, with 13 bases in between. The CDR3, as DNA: TGTGCCAGCAGCTTCCGACAGGATCTATCTGGAAACACCATATATTTT. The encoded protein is CASSFRQDLSGNTIYF.

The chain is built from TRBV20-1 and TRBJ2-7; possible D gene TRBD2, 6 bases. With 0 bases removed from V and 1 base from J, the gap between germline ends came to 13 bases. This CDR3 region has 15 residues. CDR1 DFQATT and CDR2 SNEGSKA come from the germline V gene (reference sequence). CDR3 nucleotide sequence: TGCAGTGCTAGAGAGCACGGGACTCTTTCCTACGAGCAGTACTTC. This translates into CSAREHGTLSYEQYF.